This T cell receptor beta chain was sequenced for a study of OX40 agonist ivuxolimab in advanced cancers. The CDR3 totals 13 residues. The V end lost 1 base, the J end lost 3 bases, and 6 bases lay between the germline ends. Germline values: CDR1 SGHDN, CDR2 FVKESK. Method: immunoSEQ multiplex PCR; TCRdb's copy keeps in-frame clones and lacks some. The sample has around 98,000 clones, around 88% seen once. In the case of this clone: The antigen is undetermined.

Whole-study results and caveats: Clonal expansion was seen in CD4+ and CD8+ blood T cells by week 6 at 0.1 to 3.0 mg/kg.

Sequenced material: CD4+ or CD8+ T cells sorted from blood, taken in a trial of the OX40 agonist ivuxolimab. This chain connects TRBV14 to TRBJ1-2; D unresolved. The receptor's source is an adult with an advanced solid tumor such as melanoma, head and neck, liver or kidney cancer. The CDR3 is CASSQGRYYGYTF. The CDR3 bases are TGTGCCAGCAGCCAAGGACGGTACTATGGCTACACCTTC.